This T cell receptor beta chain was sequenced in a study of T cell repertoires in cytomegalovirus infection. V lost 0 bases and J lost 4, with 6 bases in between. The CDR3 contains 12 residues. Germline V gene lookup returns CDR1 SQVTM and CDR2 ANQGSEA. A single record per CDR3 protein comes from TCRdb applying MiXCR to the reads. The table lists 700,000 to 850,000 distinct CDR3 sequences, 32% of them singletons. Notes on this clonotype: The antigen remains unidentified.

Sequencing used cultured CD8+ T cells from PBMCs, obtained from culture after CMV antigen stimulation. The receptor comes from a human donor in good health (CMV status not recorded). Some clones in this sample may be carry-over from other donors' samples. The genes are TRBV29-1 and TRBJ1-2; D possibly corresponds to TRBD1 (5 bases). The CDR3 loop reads CSVEEGLYGYTF. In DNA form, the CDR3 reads TGCAGCGTTGAAGAGGGGCTCTATGGCTACACCTTC.